The clone carrying this TCR beta chain has a count of ten or more. Trimming took 6 bases from V and 10 from J; bases not matched to a gene: 12. The CDR3 extends over 15 amino acids. Germline V gene sequence: CDR1 MNHNS, CDR2 SASEGT. To make TCR beta libraries, researchers used iRepertoire HTBI primers and Arm-PCR of CDR3 regions. TCRdb called the multiplex PCR reads again in MiXCR, with one record for every CDR3 protein. Counted here are over 500,000 distinct CDR3 sequences, roughly 16% occurring once; the ten biggest clones make up 15% to 20%. The entry originates in a study of regulatory T cells in long-lasting Graves disease. Time point specified: newly diagnosed GD, antithyroid drugs for less than 3 months. PBMCs provided the RNA from which the TCR library was made. Graves' disease diagnosis was established per American Thyroid Association guidelines. This sample also appeared in a second study, on T cells in Graves' hyperthyroidism and ophthalmopathy. That paper states: Most expanded thyroid clonotypes above 0.001 recurred in blood. Median prediction lead before ophthalmopathy onset was about 6.3 months with the model.

The clonotype comes from a woman aged 25 to 39 with Graves disease. The material was peripheral blood mononuclear cells (PBMCs), obtained at new diagnosis, from a patient treated with antithyroid drugs. The gene calls are TRBV6-1 and TRBJ1-6; 7 bases map to TRBD1. The CDR3 region has the DNA TGTGCCAGCAGCCCTTCGAACAGGGGACGGTCACCCCTCCACTTT. Residues: CASSPSNRGRSPLHF.